This TCR beta chain was profiled in a study of cytomegalovirus exposure and HLA in healthy donors. CDR3 length: 16 amino acids. Germline V CDR1 and CDR2: MNHEY, SVGAGI. V trimming: 0 bases; J trimming: 7 bases; junction bases outside the gene matches: 5. PCR employed 60 Vbeta and 13 Jbeta primers. TCRdb keeps only in-frame clones here, not all; method: immunoSEQ multiplex PCR. This table has 100,000 to 120,000 clones, roughly 76% appearing once. As regards this clone: Its cognate antigen is unknown.

Study results and caveats: Later analysis associated a missense DCLRE1C variant with TCR beta V- and J-gene trimming.

This chain joins TRBV6-5 and TRBJ2-1, with 11 bases aligning to TRBD2. The sequenced sample was PBMCs. The sequence came from a man aged 30-40 years in good health and CMV-seropositive. CDR3 region: CASSYSMLAGGNEQFF. The CDR3 DNA sequence: TGTGCCAGCAGTTACTCTATGCTAGCGGGGGGTAATGAGCAGTTCTTC.